A single TCR beta chain is shown here with its context. What it binds is not known. These data come from a study of OX40 agonist ivuxolimab in advanced cancers. Study-level information: While on treatment, patients had intravenous ivuxolimab at 0.01 to 10 mg/kg every 2 weeks.

This table comes from immunoSEQ multiplex PCR, and its TCRdb copy is limited to in-frame clones, with some not included. The sample lists 65,000 to 80,000 clones, about 91% seen once, with about 15% in the top ten. Blood sampling took place at baseline, cycle 4 day 1, and cycle 7 day 1. The study's findings and limits: Also showing low normalized T-cell clonal expansion were some of the nonresponders.

This CDR3 comprises 14 residues. The germline V gene has CDR1 LNHDA and CDR2 SQIVND (reference sequence). Trimming cost V 6 bases and J 4 bases, with 13 bases left between them. Source: CD4+ or CD8+ T cells sorted from blood, taken in a trial of the OX40 agonist ivuxolimab. This TCR was sampled from an adult with an advanced solid tumor such as melanoma, head and neck, liver or kidney cancer. The chain uses TRBV19 and TRBJ1-5, with D unclear. Written as DNA, the CDR3 is TGTGCCAGTAGGAAAAATGGACGGAATCAGCCCCAGCATTTT. Translated: CASRKNGRNQPQHF.